These T cell receptor beta chains were read from a single sample in a study of blood T cell repertoires in COVID-19. Sequencing used immunoSEQ multiplex PCR; TCRdb keeps in-frame clones, though not all of them. The data show 400,000 to 550,000 clones, roughly 87% seen once. The sequenced sample was PBMCs or T cells enriched from blood (not recorded which). The source of these receptors is a woman aged 18-35 years with acute COVID-19. CDR3s include the opening cysteine and the closing phenylalanine or tryptophan. A D gene is named only where the DNA matches it firmly. Size tells how often a clone was seen (once, few, many) or the class of an expanded clone, and some rows leave it out.

v_call: TRBV14
j_call: TRBJ1-5
clone_size: NA
d_call: NA
cdr3_nt: TGTGCCAGCAGCAATCGGGGGCAGCCCCAGCATTTT
cdr3_aa: CASSNRGQPQHF

v_call: TRBV19
j_call: TRBJ1-1
clone_size: NA
d_call: NA
cdr3_nt: TGTGCCAGTATTTCCCCGCGGCCGGAAGCTTTCTTT
cdr3_aa: CASISPRPEAFF

v_call: TRBV3-1/TRBV3-2
j_call: TRBJ1-3
clone_size: NA
d_call: NA
cdr3_nt: TGTGCCAGCAGCCAGGGGGCGAGAAACACCATATATTTT
cdr3_aa: CASSQGARNTIYF

v_call: TRBV20-1
j_call: TRBJ1-1
clone_size: NA
d_call: NA
cdr3_nt: TGCAGTGCCCCTAAACGATCTGAAGCTTTCTTT
cdr3_aa: CSAPKRSEAFF

v_call: TRBV2
j_call: TRBJ1-4
clone_size: few
d_call: NA
cdr3_nt: TGTGCCAGCATTTACTCCTGGTCCGAAAAACTGTTTTTT
cdr3_aa: CASIYSWSEKLFF

v_call: TRBV9
j_call: TRBJ1-1
clone_size: NA
d_call: NA
cdr3_nt: TGTGCCAGCAGCGTTTTTGGGACACCGAACACTGAAGCTTTCTTT
cdr3_aa: CASSVFGTPNTEAFF

v_call: TRBV15
j_call: TRBJ2-1
clone_size: once
d_call: TRBD2
cdr3_nt: TGTGCCACCAAGCGGGGCGCCGGGAATGTGCAGTTCTTC
cdr3_aa: CATKRGAGNVQFF

v_call: TRBV18
j_call: TRBJ2-7
clone_size: NA
d_call: TRBD2
cdr3_nt: TGTGCCAGCTCACAACTAGCGGGAACCTACGAGCAGTACTTC
cdr3_aa: CASSQLAGTYEQYF

v_call: TRBV3-1/TRBV3-2
j_call: TRBJ2-1
clone_size: NA
d_call: TRBD2
cdr3_nt: TGTGCCAGCAGCCAGAGAGGCTCGCGGGAGGCCTACAATGAGCAGTTCTTC
cdr3_aa: CASSQRGSREAYNEQFF

v_call: TRBV10-3
j_call: TRBJ2-3
clone_size: NA
d_call: TRBD1
cdr3_nt: TGTGCCATCAAGGGACAGGTTCACACAGATACGCAGTATTTT
cdr3_aa: CAIKGQVHTDTQYF

v_call: TRBV7-2
j_call: TRBJ2-7
clone_size: NA
d_call: NA
cdr3_nt: TGTGCCAGCAGCTTAGATCGTGCCTACGAGCAGTACTTC
cdr3_aa: CASSLDRAYEQYF

v_call: TRBV7-2
j_call: TRBJ1-5
clone_size: NA
d_call: NA
cdr3_nt: TGTGCCAGCAGCTTATTTCCAGGGTTCCAACCCCAGCATTTT
cdr3_aa: CASSLFPGFQPQHF

v_call: TRBV24-1
j_call: TRBJ1-2
clone_size: NA
d_call: TRBD1
cdr3_nt: TGTGCCACCAGTGACCCCAAGACAGGGGACTATGGCTACACCTTC
cdr3_aa: CATSDPKTGDYGYTF

v_call: TRBV30
j_call: TRBJ2-7
clone_size: NA
d_call: NA
cdr3_nt: TGTGCCTGGAGTGTCGTCCAGGGTTACGAGCAGTACTTC
cdr3_aa: CAWSVVQGYEQYF

v_call: TRBV6-5
j_call: TRBJ2-7
clone_size: NA
d_call: TRBD1
cdr3_nt: TGTGCCAGCAGGGGACAGACCTACGAGCAGTACTTC
cdr3_aa: CASRGQTYEQYF

v_call: TRBV2
j_call: TRBJ2-5
clone_size: NA
d_call: TRBD2
cdr3_nt: TGTGCCAGCAGTGCACTTAGCGGGGGGATTGAGACCCAGTACTTC
cdr3_aa: CASSALSGGIETQYF

v_call: TRBV24-1
j_call: TRBJ2-3
clone_size: NA
d_call: TRBD2
cdr3_nt: TGTGCCACCAGTGATCCGACTAGCGGGGGCACAGATACGCAGTATTTT
cdr3_aa: CATSDPTSGGTDTQYF

v_call: TRBV28
j_call: TRBJ2-1
clone_size: NA
d_call: NA
cdr3_nt: TGTGCCAGCAGTCTCGGGACCTACAATGAGCAGTTCTTC
cdr3_aa: CASSLGTYNEQFF

v_call: TRBV12-3/TRBV12-4
j_call: TRBJ2-3
clone_size: NA
d_call: NA
cdr3_nt: TGTGCCAGCAGTTTAGCGGGAGCAGATACGCAGTATTTT
cdr3_aa: CASSLAGADTQYF

v_call: TRBV10-1
j_call: TRBJ1-6
clone_size: NA
d_call: TRBD1
cdr3_nt: TGCGCCAGCAGTGATGGACAGGATGGTTCACCCCTCCACTTT
cdr3_aa: CASSDGQDGSPLHF

v_call: TRBV10-3
j_call: TRBJ2-1
clone_size: NA
d_call: NA
cdr3_nt: TGTGCCATCAGTGAGACAACTAGTTACGCCTACAATGAGCAGTTCTTC
cdr3_aa: CAISETTSYAYNEQFF

v_call: TRBV30
j_call: TRBJ1-1
clone_size: NA
d_call: TRBD1
cdr3_nt: TGTGCCTGGAGTTACCCCACCTCGACAGGGGTAGCTTTCTTT
cdr3_aa: CAWSYPTSTGVAFF

v_call: TRBV7-8
j_call: TRBJ1-5
clone_size: NA
d_call: TRBD1
cdr3_nt: TGTGCCAGCAGCTTAGAGGGGACAGGGAATCAGCCCCAGCATTTT
cdr3_aa: CASSLEGTGNQPQHF

v_call: TRBV6-5
j_call: TRBJ1-1
clone_size: NA
d_call: NA
cdr3_nt: TGTGCCAGCAGTTACTTCTCTTCCGGGGGGAACACTGAAGCTTTCTTT
cdr3_aa: CASSYFSSGGNTEAFF

v_call: TRBV12-3/TRBV12-4
j_call: TRBJ1-2
clone_size: NA
d_call: NA
cdr3_nt: TGTGCCACCTCGGCACAGATAATCTATGGCTACACCTTC
cdr3_aa: CATSAQIIYGYTF

v_call: TRBV5-1
j_call: TRBJ1-2
clone_size: NA
d_call: NA
cdr3_nt: TGCGCCAGCAGCCCTGGGGCCGACATCTATGGCTACACCTTC
cdr3_aa: CASSPGADIYGYTF

v_call: TRBV6-5
j_call: TRBJ2-1
clone_size: NA
d_call: NA
cdr3_nt: TGTGCCAGCAGTTACACAGTCTACAATTACAATGAGCAGTTCTTC
cdr3_aa: CASSYTVYNYNEQFF

v_call: TRBV6-5
j_call: TRBJ2-7
clone_size: NA
d_call: NA
cdr3_nt: TGTGCCAGCAGTTACTCGGCCACCCCAGGGAACTACGAGCAGTACTTC
cdr3_aa: CASSYSATPGNYEQYF

v_call: TRBV30
j_call: TRBJ2-3
clone_size: once
d_call: TRBD2
cdr3_nt: TGTGCCTGGAGTCCTGGACTAGCGGACACAGATACGCAGTATTTT
cdr3_aa: CAWSPGLADTDTQYF

v_call: TRBV29-1
j_call: TRBJ1-3
clone_size: few
d_call: NA
cdr3_nt: TGCAGCGTCACAGGGACTGGAAACACCATATATTTT
cdr3_aa: CSVTGTGNTIYF

v_call: TRBV5-6
j_call: TRBJ1-1
clone_size: NA
d_call: NA
cdr3_nt: TGTGCCAGCAGTCCCGTGTTTCAGGGTCTAGCGGACACTGAAGCTTTCTTT
cdr3_aa: CASSPVFQGLADTEAFF

v_call: TRBV7-2
j_call: TRBJ2-2
clone_size: few
d_call: TRBD2
cdr3_nt: TGTGCCAGCAGCTTCGGGGTGGGAAGGACTAGCGACACCGGGGAGCTGTTTTTT
cdr3_aa: CASSFGVGRTSDTGELFF

v_call: TRBV19
j_call: TRBJ2-5
clone_size: NA
d_call: TRBD2
cdr3_nt: TGTGCCAGTAGTATAGGTCCGCTAGCGGGGGTGGAGACCCAGTACTTC
cdr3_aa: CASSIGPLAGVETQYF

v_call: TRBV11-2
j_call: TRBJ2-7
clone_size: once
d_call: TRBD1
cdr3_nt: TGTGCCAGCAGCCGTGCGGGACAGGCCTACGAGCAGTACTTC
cdr3_aa: CASSRAGQAYEQYF

v_call: TRBV2
j_call: TRBJ2-3
clone_size: NA
d_call: NA
cdr3_nt: TGTGCCAGCAGTGTTTTGGGCGGGGCGGTCACAGATACGCAGTATTTT
cdr3_aa: CASSVLGGAVTDTQYF

v_call: TRBV28
j_call: TRBJ2-7
clone_size: once
d_call: NA
cdr3_nt: TGTGCCAGCAGTTTACTTACGGGGGCCTACGAGCAGTACTTC
cdr3_aa: CASSLLTGAYEQYF

v_call: TRBV7-2
j_call: TRBJ2-3
clone_size: NA
d_call: NA
cdr3_nt: TGTGCCAGCAGCTTAGTTGCGGCTAGCGGCACAGATACGCAGTATTTT
cdr3_aa: CASSLVAASGTDTQYF

v_call: TRBV24-1
j_call: TRBJ1-2
clone_size: NA
d_call: NA
cdr3_nt: TGTGCCACCAGTGAGGACAGTAACTATGGCTACACCTTC
cdr3_aa: CATSEDSNYGYTF

v_call: TRBV7-6
j_call: TRBJ2-7
clone_size: NA
d_call: NA
cdr3_nt: TGTGCCAGCAGCCCACGGGACTTCTACGAGCAGTACTTC
cdr3_aa: CASSPRDFYEQYF

v_call: TRBV18
j_call: TRBJ1-2
clone_size: NA
d_call: NA
cdr3_nt: TGTGCCAGCTCCCCGAATACAGGGACAAACTATGGCTACACCTTC
cdr3_aa: CASSPNTGTNYGYTF

v_call: TRBV9
j_call: TRBJ2-7
clone_size: NA
d_call: TRBD2
cdr3_nt: TGTGCCAGCAGCGTCATAGCGGGACCCTTTTACGAGCAGTACTTC
cdr3_aa: CASSVIAGPFYEQYF

v_call: TRBV5-1
j_call: TRBJ2-7
clone_size: NA
d_call: TRBD1
cdr3_nt: TGCGCCAGCAGCAGGGGACAGCTTCCCTACGAGCAGTACTTC
cdr3_aa: CASSRGQLPYEQYF

v_call: TRBV4-1
j_call: TRBJ2-5
clone_size: NA
d_call: TRBD1
cdr3_nt: TGCGCCAGCAGCCAAGTAGGGTCCCGGGACCACAGGGGCGGAGAGACCCAGTACTTC
cdr3_aa: CASSQVGSRDHRGGETQYF

v_call: TRBV10-2
j_call: TRBJ2-7
clone_size: NA
d_call: NA
cdr3_nt: TGCGCCAGCAGGGACAGTTCCTACGAGCAGTACTTC
cdr3_aa: CASRDSSYEQYF

v_call: TRBV5-4
j_call: TRBJ2-1
clone_size: NA
d_call: NA
cdr3_nt: TGTGCCAGCAATGTCGGGACTCCGAATGAGCAGTTCTTC
cdr3_aa: CASNVGTPNEQFF

v_call: TRBV28
j_call: TRBJ2-5
clone_size: NA
d_call: TRBD2
cdr3_nt: TGTGCCAGCGCCCTAGCGGGAGAGGGGACCCAGTACTTC
cdr3_aa: CASALAGEGTQYF

v_call: TRBV19
j_call: TRBJ2-7
clone_size: NA
d_call: TRBD2
cdr3_nt: TGTGCCAGTAGTATACAACTAGCGGGAGGGACCTACGAGCAGTACTTC
cdr3_aa: CASSIQLAGGTYEQYF

v_call: TRBV7-9
j_call: TRBJ1-1
clone_size: NA
d_call: NA
cdr3_nt: TGTGCCAGCTCAACCGGCAGGGGTTTGGTTGAAGCTTTCTTT
cdr3_aa: CASSTGRGLVEAFF

v_call: TRBV29-1
j_call: TRBJ2-7
clone_size: NA
d_call: NA
cdr3_nt: TGCAGCGTTGCGTACAGGCTAAGTTACGAGCAGTACTTC
cdr3_aa: CSVAYRLSYEQYF

v_call: TRBV27
j_call: TRBJ2-1
clone_size: once
d_call: TRBD1
cdr3_nt: TGTGCCAGCAGGGACAGGTTGGGGAACAATGAGCAGTTCTTC
cdr3_aa: CASRDRLGNNEQFF

v_call: TRBV19
j_call: TRBJ1-1
clone_size: once
d_call: NA
cdr3_nt: TGTGCCAGTAGTATTATGGGACAATGGAACACTGAAGCTTTCTTT
cdr3_aa: CASSIMGQWNTEAFF

v_call: TRBV7-8
j_call: TRBJ1-5
clone_size: NA
d_call: NA
cdr3_nt: TGTGCCAGCAGCCCAAGTTGGGTCAAAGGGAGCCAAAATCAGCCCCAGCATTTT
cdr3_aa: CASSPSWVKGSQNQPQHF

v_call: TRBV19
j_call: TRBJ1-5
clone_size: NA
d_call: TRBD1
cdr3_nt: TGTGCCAGTAGGAAGACGGGACAGGCCGACAATCAGCCCCAGCATTTT
cdr3_aa: CASRKTGQADNQPQHF

v_call: TRBV11-2
j_call: TRBJ2-3
clone_size: NA
d_call: NA
cdr3_nt: TGTGCCAGCAGCGATACTCAGGGCACAGATACGCAGTATTTT
cdr3_aa: CASSDTQGTDTQYF

v_call: TRBV3-1/TRBV3-2
j_call: TRBJ1-5
clone_size: once
d_call: TRBD1
cdr3_nt: TGTGCCAGCAGCATACAGGGGATCCATCAGCCCCAGCATTTT
cdr3_aa: CASSIQGIHQPQHF

v_call: TRBV5-4
j_call: TRBJ2-5
clone_size: NA
d_call: TRBD2
cdr3_nt: TGTGCCAGCAGCTCGGGACTAGCGGGAGGAGAGACCCAGTACTTC
cdr3_aa: CASSSGLAGGETQYF

v_call: TRBV27
j_call: TRBJ2-1
clone_size: NA
d_call: NA
cdr3_nt: TGTGCCAGCACCATCTTTGGGACTGCCTCCTACAATGAGCAGTTCTTC
cdr3_aa: CASTIFGTASYNEQFF

v_call: TRBV2
j_call: TRBJ1-2
clone_size: once
d_call: NA
cdr3_nt: TGTGCCAGTCTTATGACTCGAGTAGTCGACTATGGCTACACCTTC
cdr3_aa: CASLMTRVVDYGYTF

v_call: TRBV5-6
j_call: TRBJ1-2
clone_size: NA
d_call: NA
cdr3_nt: TGTGCCAGCAGCTTGGAGGGAGGACGGGCTTTCGGAGGCTACACCTTC
cdr3_aa: CASSLEGGRAFGGYTF

v_call: TRBV7-6
j_call: TRBJ2-3
clone_size: NA
d_call: NA
cdr3_nt: TGTGCCAGCAGCTTAATCGGTAGCAGAGGGACAGATACGCAGTATTTT
cdr3_aa: CASSLIGSRGTDTQYF